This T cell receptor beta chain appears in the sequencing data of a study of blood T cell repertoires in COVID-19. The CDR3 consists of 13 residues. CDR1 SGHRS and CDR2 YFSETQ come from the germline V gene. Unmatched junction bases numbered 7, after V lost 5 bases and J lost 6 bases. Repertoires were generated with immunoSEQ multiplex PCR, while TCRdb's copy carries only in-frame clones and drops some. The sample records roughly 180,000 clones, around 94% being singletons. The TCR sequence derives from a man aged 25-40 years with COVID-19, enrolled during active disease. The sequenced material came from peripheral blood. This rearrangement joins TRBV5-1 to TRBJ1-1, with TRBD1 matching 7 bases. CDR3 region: CASSSGTVAEAFF. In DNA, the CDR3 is TGCGCCAGCAGTTCAGGGACAGTGGCTGAAGCTTTCTTT.